This TCR beta chain emerged from a study of blood T cells in healthy people across ages. The wider study: There was about one barcoded beta molecule captured by template switching per two T cells. Study results and limitations: Unsorted PBMCs ruled out conclusive naive versus antigen-experienced comparison. The study found more naive CD4+ cells and higher diversity in long-lived than aged donors.

It was about 9.4 milliliters of peripheral blood that were drawn from each donor. Germline loops: CDR1 SGHTA, CDR2 FQGNSA. The CDR3 extends over 15 amino acids. Trimming took 5 bases from V and 4 from J, leaving 16 bases between them. Next came a second PCR, run for about 7 to 12 cycles, which used a sample-barcoded 5' primer along with a J-beta primer mix. TCRdb used MiXCR to reprocess the 5' RACE reads, holding one entry per CDR3 protein. Found here are over 1,500,000 distinct CDR3 sequences, around 50% of them singletons; the top ten hold 2.1%. Worth noting for this clonotype: The antigen is unknown.

This chain joins TRBV7-2 and TRBJ2-3; D is possibly TRBD1 (6 bases). This TCR came from a woman aged 40 to 55 in good health. Sequencing was done on a sample of blood. CDR3 in amino acids: CASSLYRDRSDTQYF. CDR3 in DNA: TGTGCCAGCAGCCTATACAGGGATCGGTCAGATACGCAGTATTTT.